This is a list of T cell receptor beta chains from one sample in a study of T cell responses to AZD1222 COVID-19 vaccine. Assay used: immunoSEQ multiplex PCR; TCRdb lists only in-frame clones, some missing. The sample lists approximately 100,000 clones, approximately 91% seen once, with 5% in the top ten. The sequencing here drew on peripheral blood, taken 28 days after the second AZD1222 dose. The receptor set was obtained from an adult who received the AZD1222 COVID-19 vaccine. Each CDR3 is given with its conserved first and last residue. D genes are given only for firm matches. Clone size, where shown, is once, few, many, or a class for clones that have expanded.

j_gene: TRBJ1-2
abundance: -
v_gene: TRBV5-5
d_gene: TRBD1
CDR3nt: TGTGCCAGCAGCTTTTTTTTTGGAGGGGGCTCAGGCTATGGCTACACCTTC
CDR3aa: CASSFFFGGGSGYGYTF

j_gene: TRBJ2-3
abundance: -
v_gene: TRBV11-2
d_gene: TRBD2
CDR3nt: TGTGCCAGCAGCTTAAGGCGGGGCGGGGGGGTCACAGATACGCAGTATTTT
CDR3aa: CASSLRRGGGVTDTQYF

j_gene: TRBJ1-1
abundance: -
v_gene: TRBV11-3
d_gene: -
CDR3nt: TGTGCCAGCAGCCTATTGAGAAGCACTGAAGCTTTCTTT
CDR3aa: CASSLLRSTEAFF

j_gene: TRBJ2-1
abundance: -
v_gene: TRBV4-1
d_gene: -
CDR3nt: TGCGCCAGCAGCCAAAGAATGGACGAGCAGTTCTTC
CDR3aa: CASSQRMDEQFF

j_gene: TRBJ1-2
abundance: -
v_gene: TRBV18
d_gene: -
CDR3nt: TGTGCCAGCTCACCCTCGGTCCAGACTAACTATGGCTACACCTTC
CDR3aa: CASSPSVQTNYGYTF

j_gene: TRBJ2-7
abundance: few
v_gene: TRBV27
d_gene: TRBD1
CDR3nt: TGTGCCAGCAGCTTACGGACAGGTTCTGCCTACGAGCAGTACTTC
CDR3aa: CASSLRTGSAYEQYF

j_gene: TRBJ1-1
abundance: -
v_gene: TRBV19
d_gene: -
CDR3nt: TGTGCCAGTAGTATAGATAAGGGATCCATGAACACTGAAGCTTTCTTT
CDR3aa: CASSIDKGSMNTEAFF

j_gene: TRBJ2-3
abundance: -
v_gene: TRBV19
d_gene: -
CDR3nt: TGTGCCAGTAGTATTTTCGGAGATACGCAGTATTTT
CDR3aa: CASSIFGDTQYF

j_gene: TRBJ1-1
abundance: -
v_gene: TRBV2
d_gene: -
CDR3nt: TGTGCCAGCAGTGAAGGATGGAGGAACACTGAAGCTTTCTTT
CDR3aa: CASSEGWRNTEAFF

j_gene: TRBJ1-5
abundance: once
v_gene: TRBV6-5
d_gene: -
CDR3nt: TGTGCCAGCACCAGGGAGGTCTTTCAGCCCCAGCATTTT
CDR3aa: CASTREVFQPQHF

j_gene: TRBJ1-4
abundance: -
v_gene: TRBV27
d_gene: TRBD1
CDR3nt: TGTGCCAGCAGTTTGACCCCCCCGAAGACAGGGGTTGTAGAAAAACTGTTTTTT
CDR3aa: CASSLTPPKTGVVEKLFF

j_gene: TRBJ2-1
abundance: -
v_gene: TRBV5-6
d_gene: -
CDR3nt: TGTGCCAGCAGCGCCCCCAGCTCCTACAATGAGCAGTTCTTC
CDR3aa: CASSAPSSYNEQFF

j_gene: TRBJ2-1
abundance: once
v_gene: TRBV9
d_gene: TRBD2
CDR3nt: TGTGCCAGCAGCGTAGGGGGCGGGGGGGCTCTTGATGAGCAGTTCTTC
CDR3aa: CASSVGGGGALDEQFF

j_gene: TRBJ1-6
abundance: -
v_gene: TRBV3-1/TRBV3-2
d_gene: TRBD1
CDR3nt: TGTGCCAGCAGCTTAGGACAGGGATCACCCCTCCACTTT
CDR3aa: CASSLGQGSPLHF

j_gene: TRBJ2-1
abundance: -
v_gene: TRBV2
d_gene: -
CDR3nt: TGTGCCAGCCGCACGACTGGTGAGCAGTTCTTC
CDR3aa: CASRTTGEQFF

j_gene: TRBJ1-5
abundance: once
v_gene: TRBV6-5
d_gene: -
CDR3nt: TGTGCCAGCAGCGTAGGGACACAGATCAATCAGCCCCAGCATTTT
CDR3aa: CASSVGTQINQPQHF

j_gene: TRBJ1-2
abundance: -
v_gene: TRBV19
d_gene: -
CDR3nt: TGTGCCAGTAGTATAACGGGCCTCAGCTATGGCTACACCTTC
CDR3aa: CASSITGLSYGYTF

j_gene: TRBJ2-1
abundance: -
v_gene: TRBV7-9
d_gene: TRBD2
CDR3nt: TGTGCCAGCAGCTTCCTCTTCGGCACTAGCGGGGGGGCCTACAATGAGCAGTTCTTC
CDR3aa: CASSFLFGTSGGAYNEQFF

j_gene: TRBJ2-7
abundance: -
v_gene: TRBV12-3/TRBV12-4
d_gene: -
CDR3nt: TGTGCCAGCAGTCTGACGGACTCCTACGAGCAGTACTTC
CDR3aa: CASSLTDSYEQYF

j_gene: TRBJ2-2
abundance: -
v_gene: TRBV24-1
d_gene: -
CDR3nt: TGTGCCACCACGGACCCAAACACCGGGGAGCTGTTTTTT
CDR3aa: CATTDPNTGELFF

j_gene: TRBJ1-2
abundance: -
v_gene: TRBV5-1
d_gene: -
CDR3nt: TGCGCCAGCAGCTTGGACGGCAGCCCCTATGGCTACACCTTC
CDR3aa: CASSLDGSPYGYTF

j_gene: TRBJ1-2
abundance: once
v_gene: TRBV6-1
d_gene: -
CDR3nt: TGTGCCAGCAGTGAAGTAAATTTTGTTTATAACTATGGCTACACCTTC
CDR3aa: CASSEVNFVYNYGYTF

j_gene: TRBJ1-1
abundance: -
v_gene: TRBV18
d_gene: TRBD1
CDR3nt: TGTGCCAGCTCACCCTCCGTGACAGGGAGATCTGAAGCTTTCTTT
CDR3aa: CASSPSVTGRSEAFF

j_gene: TRBJ2-1
abundance: -
v_gene: TRBV24-1
d_gene: -
CDR3nt: TGTGCCACCAGTGAGAACTGGCGCGAGGACTGGGGTCCCACCTACAATGAGCAGTTCTTC
CDR3aa: CATSENWREDWGPTYNEQFF

j_gene: TRBJ1-2
abundance: -
v_gene: TRBV5-4
d_gene: -
CDR3nt: TGTGCCAGCAGCTTGGGACAGGAGAATGGCTACACCTTC
CDR3aa: CASSLGQENGYTF

j_gene: TRBJ1-1
abundance: -
v_gene: TRBV14
d_gene: -
CDR3nt: TGTGCCAGCAGCCAGGGTCCTGAAGCTTTCTTT
CDR3aa: CASSQGPEAFF

j_gene: TRBJ1-2
abundance: -
v_gene: TRBV6-5
d_gene: -
CDR3nt: TGTGCCAGCACCCGGGACAACTATGGCTACACCTTC
CDR3aa: CASTRDNYGYTF

j_gene: TRBJ1-3
abundance: -
v_gene: TRBV5-3
d_gene: TRBD1
CDR3nt: TGTGCCAGAAGCCCACAGACAGGGGGGCACTCTGGAAACACCATATATTTT
CDR3aa: CARSPQTGGHSGNTIYF

j_gene: TRBJ1-5
abundance: -
v_gene: TRBV19
d_gene: TRBD1
CDR3nt: TGTGCCAGTAGTAAGGTCGGGACAGGGAGCCAGCCCCAGCATTTT
CDR3aa: CASSKVGTGSQPQHF

j_gene: TRBJ2-7
abundance: -
v_gene: TRBV9
d_gene: TRBD2
CDR3nt: TGTGCCAGCAGCCCCCGCCCTAGCGGGAATTCCTACGAGCAGTACTTC
CDR3aa: CASSPRPSGNSYEQYF

j_gene: TRBJ1-2
abundance: -
v_gene: TRBV5-1
d_gene: -
CDR3nt: TGCGCCAGCAGCAGGGGCGATACTAACTATGGCTACACCTTC
CDR3aa: CASSRGDTNYGYTF

j_gene: TRBJ2-1
abundance: -
v_gene: TRBV12-3/TRBV12-4
d_gene: TRBD1
CDR3nt: TGTGCCAGCAGTGAACAGGGGAACAATGAGCAGTTCTTC
CDR3aa: CASSEQGNNEQFF

j_gene: TRBJ1-2
abundance: -
v_gene: TRBV7-9
d_gene: -
CDR3nt: TGTGCCAGCAGTTGGAGGACAGAGAGCTATGGCTACACCTTC
CDR3aa: CASSWRTESYGYTF

j_gene: TRBJ2-7
abundance: -
v_gene: TRBV6-5
d_gene: TRBD1
CDR3nt: TGTGCCAGCGAGGGACAGGGCACCTACGAGCAGTACTTC
CDR3aa: CASEGQGTYEQYF

j_gene: TRBJ1-2
abundance: -
v_gene: TRBV15
d_gene: -
CDR3nt: TGTGCCACCGCTGCCAGGACTCCGACCACCGGGGGCTACACCTTC
CDR3aa: CATAARTPTTGGYTF

j_gene: TRBJ1-3
abundance: -
v_gene: TRBV7-9
d_gene: -
CDR3nt: TGTGCCAGCAGCCCTCCCGGGCTGCCCTCTGGAAACACCATATATTTT
CDR3aa: CASSPPGLPSGNTIYF

j_gene: TRBJ1-2
abundance: -
v_gene: TRBV9
d_gene: -
CDR3nt: TGTGCCAGCAGCGTAGTTCCAGGCTACACCTTC
CDR3aa: CASSVVPGYTF

j_gene: TRBJ2-2
abundance: -
v_gene: TRBV2
d_gene: -
CDR3nt: TGTGCCAGCAGTGGTGTGAACACCGGGGAGCTGTTTTTT
CDR3aa: CASSGVNTGELFF

j_gene: TRBJ1-2
abundance: once
v_gene: TRBV28
d_gene: -
CDR3nt: TGTGCCAGCAGTTTATATAGCATCAACTATGGCTACACCTTC
CDR3aa: CASSLYSINYGYTF

j_gene: TRBJ2-2
abundance: -
v_gene: TRBV11-2
d_gene: TRBD2
CDR3nt: TGTGCCAGCAGCTCCCGGGGACTAGCGGGGAGCACCGGGGAGCTGTTTTTT
CDR3aa: CASSSRGLAGSTGELFF

j_gene: TRBJ1-1
abundance: few
v_gene: TRBV7-9
d_gene: TRBD1
CDR3nt: TGTGCCAGCAGCATCCAGGGGGTTATGAACACTGAAGCTTTCTTT
CDR3aa: CASSIQGVMNTEAFF

j_gene: TRBJ2-3
abundance: -
v_gene: TRBV5-6
d_gene: -
CDR3nt: TGTGCCAGCAGCTTGGTGGGGGGCCGATATACGCAGTATTTT
CDR3aa: CASSLVGGRYTQYF

j_gene: TRBJ2-7
abundance: -
v_gene: TRBV7-9
d_gene: TRBD1
CDR3nt: TGTGCCAGCAGATCGACAGGGGAGCAGTACTTC
CDR3aa: CASRSTGEQYF

j_gene: TRBJ1-2
abundance: -
v_gene: TRBV12-3/TRBV12-4
d_gene: TRBD1
CDR3nt: TGTGCCAGCAGTCCCCAGACAGGGAATGGCTACACCTTC
CDR3aa: CASSPQTGNGYTF

j_gene: TRBJ2-7
abundance: -
v_gene: TRBV11-2
d_gene: TRBD1
CDR3nt: TGTGCCAGCAGCTTAGATGGGTCGCAGGACAGGAGTCCCTACGAGCAGTACTTC
CDR3aa: CASSLDGSQDRSPYEQYF

j_gene: TRBJ1-4
abundance: -
v_gene: TRBV19
d_gene: -
CDR3nt: TGTGCCAGTAGCCTAGGACCCGCAACTAATGAAAAACTGTTTTTT
CDR3aa: CASSLGPATNEKLFF

j_gene: TRBJ2-2
abundance: -
v_gene: TRBV12-3/TRBV12-4
d_gene: -
CDR3nt: TGTGCCAGCAGCCCCCAACTCCCCGGGGAGCTGTTTTTT
CDR3aa: CASSPQLPGELFF

j_gene: TRBJ2-7
abundance: -
v_gene: TRBV5-4
d_gene: -
CDR3nt: TGTGCCAGCAGCTTGGCCCCGACCTTCGGCGAGCAGTACTTC
CDR3aa: CASSLAPTFGEQYF